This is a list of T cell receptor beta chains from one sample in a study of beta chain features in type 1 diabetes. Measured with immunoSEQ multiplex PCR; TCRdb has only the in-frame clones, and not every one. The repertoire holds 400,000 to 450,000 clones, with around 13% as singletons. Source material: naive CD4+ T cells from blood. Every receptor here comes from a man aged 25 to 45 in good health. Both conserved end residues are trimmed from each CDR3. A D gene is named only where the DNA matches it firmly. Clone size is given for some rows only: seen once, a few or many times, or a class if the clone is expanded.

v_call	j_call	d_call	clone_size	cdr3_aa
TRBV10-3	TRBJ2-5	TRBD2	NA	AISERRERETQY
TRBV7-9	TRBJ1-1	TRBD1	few	ASSPLDRPNTEAF
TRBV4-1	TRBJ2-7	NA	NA	ASSQGDRYYEQY
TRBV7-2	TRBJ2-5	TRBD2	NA	ASSKGTSGDTETQY
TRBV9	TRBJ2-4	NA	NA	ASSVAPRGRAKNIQY
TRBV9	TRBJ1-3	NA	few	ASSVRTGFAGNTIY
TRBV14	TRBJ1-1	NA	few	ASSRVRAEAF
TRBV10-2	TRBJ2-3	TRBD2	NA	ASSLQTSGTDTQY
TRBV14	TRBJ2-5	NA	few	ASSPLGGWETQY
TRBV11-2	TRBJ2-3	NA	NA	ASSLIGLGTDTQY
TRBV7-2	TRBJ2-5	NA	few	ASSLDRWQETQY
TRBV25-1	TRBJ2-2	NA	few	ASSVLGMKGGELF
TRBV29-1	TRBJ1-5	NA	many	SVIRGRVNQPQH
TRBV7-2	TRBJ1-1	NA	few	ASSRGIEAF
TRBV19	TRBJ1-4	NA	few	ASRNRAREKLF
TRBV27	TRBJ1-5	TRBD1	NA	ASSTFPGTGINQPQH
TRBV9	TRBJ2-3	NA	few	ASGTGNTQY
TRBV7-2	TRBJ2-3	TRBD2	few	ASSFQAGGRTDTQY
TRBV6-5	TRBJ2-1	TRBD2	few	ASIRTSGRYEQF
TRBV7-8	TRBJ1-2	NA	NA	ASSFPADYGYT
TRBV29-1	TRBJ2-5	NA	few	SGSGETQY
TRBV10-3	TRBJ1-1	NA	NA	AISDRARATATEAF
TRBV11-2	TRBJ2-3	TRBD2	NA	ASSSRGLGDTQY
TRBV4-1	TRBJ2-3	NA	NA	ASSQAQFRDTQY
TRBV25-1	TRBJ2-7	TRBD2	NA	ATGGLAGGINEQY
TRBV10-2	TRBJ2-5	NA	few	ASSDTGPQY
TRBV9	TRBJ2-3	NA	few	ASSVAATDTQY
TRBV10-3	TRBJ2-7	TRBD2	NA	AISGLAGTYEQY
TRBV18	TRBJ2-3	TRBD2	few	ASSPLSSGRTDTQY